This is a list of T cell receptor beta chains from one sample in a study of OX40 agonist ivuxolimab in advanced cancers. Profiled with immunoSEQ multiplex PCR; TCRdb holds only in-frame clones, not every one. The sample yields 90,000 to 150,000 clones, 75% to 90% seen once. The sample here was CD4+ or CD8+ T cells sorted from blood, taken in a trial of the OX40 agonist ivuxolimab. The receptors shown here come from an adult with an advanced solid tumor such as melanoma, head and neck, liver or kidney cancer. The CDR3 runs from the conserved cysteine through the conserved F or W. The D gene is left open where the match is weak. Not every row has a clone size; where given, it reads once, few, many or a size class.

j_call,d_call,v_call,clone_size,cdr3_aa,cdr3_nt
TRBJ1-3,NA,TRBV30,NA,CAWSVGTIYF,TGTGCCTGGAGTGTAGGAACCATATATTTT
TRBJ1-4,NA,TRBV5-6,NA,CASSPQQGTREKLFF,TGTGCCAGCAGCCCTCAACAGGGAACGAGGGAAAAACTGTTTTTT
TRBJ2-1,NA,TRBV30,few,CAWTRFSNEQFF,TGTGCCTGGACTAGGTTTTCCAATGAGCAGTTCTTC
TRBJ2-2,NA,TRBV15,NA,CATSRDRGTPGELFF,TGTGCCACCAGCAGAGATCGAGGGACACCCGGGGAGCTGTTTTTT
TRBJ2-5,TRBD2,TRBV5-4,NA,CASSHGLAGGRETQYF,TGTGCCAGCAGCCATGGACTAGCGGGGGGGCGGGAGACCCAGTACTTC
TRBJ1-2,NA,TRBV11-2,few,CASSGTVYGYTF,TGTGCCAGCAGTGGGACCGTCTATGGCTACACCTTC
TRBJ2-7,NA,TRBV29-1,NA,CSVGRTGTYEQYF,TGCAGCGTTGGTAGGACGGGGACCTACGAGCAGTACTTC
TRBJ2-7,TRBD2,TRBV7-8,NA,CASSLRRGALSKQYF,TGTGCCAGCAGCCTGAGGCGGGGGGCTTTATCGAAGCAGTACTTC
TRBJ2-7,NA,TRBV15,NA,CATSRQGGPVYEQYF,TGTGCCACCAGCAGACAGGGGGGGCCCGTCTACGAGCAGTACTTC
TRBJ2-1,NA,TRBV6-6,NA,CASTRAGSSNEQFF,TGTGCCAGCACAAGGGCGGGGTCCTCCAATGAGCAGTTCTTC
TRBJ2-3,NA,TRBV5-6,NA,CASNWYGTDTQYF,TGTGCCAGCAACTGGTACGGCACAGATACGCAGTATTTT
TRBJ2-5,NA,TRBV2,NA,CASSPSETQYF,TGTGCCAGCAGTCCCTCAGAGACCCAGTACTTC
TRBJ2-5,NA,TRBV9,once,CASSSALTGQETQYF,TGTGCCAGCAGCTCCGCCCTTACGGGCCAAGAGACCCAGTACTTC
TRBJ2-7,TRBD1,TRBV6-5,once,CASSPGGFNPYEQYF,TGTGCCAGCAGTCCAGGGGGCTTTAACCCCTACGAGCAGTACTTC
TRBJ2-1,TRBD2,TRBV5-1,NA,CASSPEGLAGFEQFF,TGCGCCAGCAGTCCAGAGGGACTAGCGGGTTTTGAGCAGTTCTTC
TRBJ2-3,NA,TRBV7-9,NA,CASSPGRQTDTQYF,TGTGCCAGCTCTCCGGGACGCCAGACAGATACGCAGTATTTT
TRBJ2-7,NA,TRBV15,NA,CATSRGGVDEQYF,TGTGCCACCAGCAGAGGAGGGGTAGACGAGCAGTACTTC
TRBJ1-4,TRBD1,TRBV11-2,NA,CASSYGQGVEKLFF,TGTGCCAGCAGCTACGGACAGGGGGTTGAAAAACTGTTTTTT
TRBJ1-2,NA,TRBV4-2,NA,CASSLPEGDGGYTF,TGTGCCAGCAGCCTCCCGGAGGGGGATGGAGGCTACACCTTC
TRBJ2-5,NA,TRBV5-1,NA,CASSLGLYTGTAKETQYF,TGCGCCAGCAGCTTGGGGTTGTACACCGGGACGGCCAAAGAGACCCAGTACTTC
TRBJ2-2,NA,TRBV9,NA,CASSPPKNTGELFF,TGTGCCAGCAGCCCTCCCAAGAACACCGGGGAGCTGTTTTTT
TRBJ2-1,TRBD1,TRBV5-1,NA,CASGGQGTDNEQFF,TGCGCCAGCGGCGGACAGGGGACAGACAATGAGCAGTTCTTC
TRBJ2-3,NA,TRBV6-1,NA,CATHWATTDTQYF,TGTGCCACCCATTGGGCGACCACAGATACGCAGTATTTT
TRBJ2-7,TRBD2,TRBV28,NA,CAGSRGGTYEQYF,TGTGCCGGTTCGCGGGGGGGAACCTACGAGCAGTACTTC
TRBJ2-7,NA,TRBV11-1,NA,CASSLVARGSYEQYF,TGTGCCAGCAGCTTAGTGGCTCGGGGCTCCTACGAGCAGTACTTC
TRBJ1-2,NA,TRBV27,once,CASSFRLGLSYGYTF,TGTGCCAGCAGTTTCCGGCTGGGCCTCTCCTATGGCTACACCTTC
TRBJ1-1,NA,TRBV20-1,NA,CSAWDNPEAFF,TGCAGTGCTTGGGACAACCCTGAAGCTTTCTTT
TRBJ1-6,NA,TRBV2,NA,CASSDGATTRSLHF,TGTGCCAGCAGTGACGGGGCCACCACGAGGTCCCTCCACTTT
TRBJ1-6,NA,TRBV4-3,once,CASSQDYGPGAGSSYNSPLHF,TGCGCCAGCAGCCAAGATTACGGACCTGGGGCTGGGAGCTCCTATAATTCACCCCTCCACTTT
TRBJ1-4,NA,TRBV2,NA,CASRRAGNEKLFF,TGTGCCAGCAGGAGGGCAGGGAACGAAAAACTGTTTTTT
TRBJ1-4,NA,TRBV6-5,NA,CASRTGPNEKLFF,TGTGCCAGCAGGACAGGACCTAATGAAAAACTGTTTTTT
TRBJ2-7,NA,TRBV6-1,NA,CATQGRGVYEQYF,TGTGCCACCCAGGGGAGAGGTGTTTACGAGCAGTACTTC
TRBJ2-3,NA,TRBV7-2,NA,CASSSLSDTQYF,TGTGCCAGCAGCTCTCTATCAGATACGCAGTATTTT
TRBJ2-7,NA,TRBV14,once,CTSSQVRTSYEQYF,TGTACCAGCAGCCAAGTGAGGACCTCCTACGAGCAGTACTTC
TRBJ2-1,TRBD2,TRBV4-3,NA,CASSQEGAGRAEQFF,TGCGCCAGCAGCCAAGAGGGAGCGGGGCGTGCTGAGCAGTTCTTC
TRBJ2-5,NA,TRBV11-2,once,CASSLGTNAETQYF,TGTGCCAGCAGCTTAGGGACTAACGCAGAGACCCAGTACTTC
TRBJ1-1,NA,TRBV7-6,NA,CASSLVTEEAFF,TGTGCCAGCAGCTTAGTAACGGAAGAAGCTTTCTTT
TRBJ2-7,TRBD1,TRBV29-1,NA,CSVERGQGAASEQYF,TGCAGCGTTGAACGGGGACAGGGGGCGGCCAGCGAGCAGTACTTC
TRBJ2-3,NA,TRBV29-1,NA,CSVTDMWADTQYF,TGCAGCGTGACGGACATGTGGGCAGATACGCAGTATTTT
TRBJ2-7,TRBD1,TRBV11-3,NA,CASSKTGDSYEQYF,TGTGCCAGTAGCAAGACAGGGGACTCCTACGAGCAGTACTTC
TRBJ1-2,NA,TRBV19,few,CASSITGVGYTF,TGTGCCAGTAGTATCACGGGGGTGGGCTACACCTTC
TRBJ1-3,NA,TRBV10-1,once,CASSECSSGNTIYF,TGCGCCAGCAGTGAGTGTAGCTCTGGAAACACCATATATTTT
TRBJ1-4,NA,TRBV18,few,CASSPPEGREKLFF,TGTGCCAGCTCACCACCGGAGGGGAGGGAAAAACTGTTTTTT
TRBJ1-2,NA,TRBV28,NA,CASSLGGGYGYTF,TGTGCCAGCAGTCTAGGGGGGGGCTATGGCTACACCTTC
TRBJ1-2,NA,TRBV28,NA,CASSEGQGSYGYTF,TGTGCCAGCAGTGAAGGGCAGGGGTCCTATGGCTACACCTTC